This T cell receptor beta chain stems from a study of glioma-infiltrating T cells after dendritic cell vaccination. Time point given: after dendritic cell vaccination, including at tumor progression/relapse. The germline gives CDR1 GTSNPN, CDR2 SVGIG (reference sequence). CDR3 size: 15 residues. V lost 0 bases to trimming and J lost 4 bases; unmatched junction nucleotides: 5. This table comes from immunoSEQ multiplex PCR, and its TCRdb copy is limited to in-frame clones, with some not included. The table has over 90,000 clones, 65% to 85% seen once. The TCR originated in a human donor with glioblastoma. The chain links TRBV30 to TRBJ2-1; the match to TRBD2 covers 8 bases. The source was blood, collected after dendritic cell vaccination. The CDR3 here is CAWSVSGGPYNEQFF. For the CDR3, the DNA is TGTGCCTGGAGTGTAAGCGGGGGCCCGTACAATGAGCAGTTCTTC.